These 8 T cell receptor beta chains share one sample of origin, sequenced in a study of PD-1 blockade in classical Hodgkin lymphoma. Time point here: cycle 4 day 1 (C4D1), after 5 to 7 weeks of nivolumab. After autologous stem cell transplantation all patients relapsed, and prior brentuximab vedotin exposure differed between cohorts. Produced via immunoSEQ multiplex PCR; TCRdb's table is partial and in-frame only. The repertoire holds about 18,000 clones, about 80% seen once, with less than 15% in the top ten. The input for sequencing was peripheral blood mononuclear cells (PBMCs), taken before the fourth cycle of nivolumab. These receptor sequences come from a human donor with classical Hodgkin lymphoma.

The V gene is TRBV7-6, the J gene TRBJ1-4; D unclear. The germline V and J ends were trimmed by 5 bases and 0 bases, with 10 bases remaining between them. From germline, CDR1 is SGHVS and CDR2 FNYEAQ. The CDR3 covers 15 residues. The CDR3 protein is CASSVSGATNEKLFF. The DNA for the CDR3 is TGTGCCAGCAGCGTATCAGGAGCAACTAATGAAAAACTGTTTTTT.

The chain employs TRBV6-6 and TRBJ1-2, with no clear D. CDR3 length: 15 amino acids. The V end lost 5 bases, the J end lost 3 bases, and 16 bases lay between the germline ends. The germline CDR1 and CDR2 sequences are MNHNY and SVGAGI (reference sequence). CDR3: CASSPYSVDYYGYTF. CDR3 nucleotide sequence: TGTGCCAGCAGTCCATACAGCGTAGATTACTATGGCTACACCTTC.

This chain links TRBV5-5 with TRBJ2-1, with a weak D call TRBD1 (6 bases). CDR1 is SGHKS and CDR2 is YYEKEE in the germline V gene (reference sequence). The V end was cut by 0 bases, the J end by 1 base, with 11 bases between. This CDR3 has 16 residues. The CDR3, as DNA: TGTGCCAGCAGCTTGGAGGGGGAGCCGTCCTACAATGAGCAGTTCTTC. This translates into CASSLEGEPSYNEQFF.

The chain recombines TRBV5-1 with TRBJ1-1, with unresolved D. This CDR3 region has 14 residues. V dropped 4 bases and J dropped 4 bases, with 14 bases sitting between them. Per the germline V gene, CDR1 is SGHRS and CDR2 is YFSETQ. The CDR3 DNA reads TGCGCCAGCAGCGCGTGGGGAGAGGGCACTGAAGCTTTCTTT. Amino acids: CASSAWGEGTEAFF.

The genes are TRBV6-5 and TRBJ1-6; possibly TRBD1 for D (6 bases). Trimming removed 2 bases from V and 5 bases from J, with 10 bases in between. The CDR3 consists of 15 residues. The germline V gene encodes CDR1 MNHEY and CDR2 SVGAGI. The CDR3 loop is CASSYLGQNNSPLHF. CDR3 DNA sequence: TGTGCCAGCAGTTACCTCGGACAGAATAATTCACCCCTCCACTTT.

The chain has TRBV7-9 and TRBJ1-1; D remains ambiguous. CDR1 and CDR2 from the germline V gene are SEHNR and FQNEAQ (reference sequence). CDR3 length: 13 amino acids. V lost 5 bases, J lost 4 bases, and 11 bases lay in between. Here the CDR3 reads CASSPMEGTEAFF. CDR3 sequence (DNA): TGTGCCAGCAGCCCCATGGAGGGCACTGAAGCTTTCTTT.

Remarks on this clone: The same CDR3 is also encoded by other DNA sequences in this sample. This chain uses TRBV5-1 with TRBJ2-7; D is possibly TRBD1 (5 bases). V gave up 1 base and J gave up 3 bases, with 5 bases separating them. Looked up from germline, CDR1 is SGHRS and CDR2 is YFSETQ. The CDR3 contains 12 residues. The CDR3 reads CASSLQGYEQYF. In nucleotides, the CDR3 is TGCGCCAGCAGCTTGCAGGGCTACGAGCAGTACTTC.

CDR3 coding DNA: TGCGCCAGCAGCTTGGCCGGGACTAGTGAAACGGAGACCCAGTACTTC. Its protein is CASSLAGTSETETQYF. The rearrangement links TRBV5-1 to TRBJ2-5; TRBD2 matches at 8 bases. This CDR3 contains 16 residues. J lost 5 bases, V lost 0 bases, and 9 bases had no gene match. Germline-derived CDR1 and CDR2 are SGHRS and YFSETQ.